Below, 26 T cell receptor beta chains from the same sample are listed, as sequenced in a study of T cell repertoires in cytomegalovirus infection. These receptors' targets are unknown. TCRdb itself ran the reads through MiXCR, one entry per CDR3 protein. The sample has around 430,000 distinct CDR3 sequences, about 42% seen once. Sequenced material: cultured PBMCs, taken from culture after CMV antigen stimulation. The receptors were sampled from a human donor in good health (CMV status not recorded). Some clones in this sample may be carry-over from other donors' samples.

The V gene is TRBV6-6, the J gene TRBJ1-1; D might be TRBD1 (5 bases). Trimming removed 10 bases at V and 5 bases at J, with 17 bases between. This CDR3 has 13 amino acids. Germline lookup yields CDR1 MNHNY and CDR2 SVGAGI (reference sequence). CDR3 residues: CATQKGTGTEAFF. CDR3 DNA sequence: TGTGCCACACAAAAAGGGACGGGGACTGAAGCTTTCTTT.

This chain joins TRBV7-9 and TRBJ2-1; 9 nucleotides align to TRBD2. The trim removed 5 bases at V and 6 bases at J, leaving 14 bases unmatched. CDR1 and CDR2 (germline): SEHNR, FQNEAQ (reference sequence). The CDR3 has 17 amino acids. For the CDR3, the DNA is TGTGCCAGCAGCCCCAGGGGGGGAGCTAGCGGGGCCAATGAGCAGTTCTTC. It yields the protein CASSPRGGASGANEQFF.

This clonotype was picked up many times. The chain is built from TRBV7-2 and TRBJ2-5; D is uncertain. The CDR3 runs 16 residues. Trimming left V 5 bases short and J 5 bases short, with 21 bases between. The germline CDR1 and CDR2 sequences are SGHTA and FQGNSA. The CDR3 DNA reads TGTGCCAGCAGCCCTGGTTCGGCTCCAGCCCCGGAGACCCAGTACTTC. Amino acids: CASSPGSAPAPETQYF. The full variable domain, rest sourced from reference TRBV7-2 and TRBJ2-5, is GAGVSQSPSNKVTEKGKDVELRCDPISGHTALYWYRQSLGQGLEFLIYFQGNSAPDKSGLPSDRFSAERTGGSVSTLTIQRTQQEDSAVYLCASSPGSAPAPETQYFGPGTRLLVL.

The gene calls are TRBV29-1 and TRBJ2-3; D unresolved. CDR1 and CDR2 (germline): SQVTM, ANQGSEA. V was clipped by 3 bases and J by 6 bases, with 13 bases between them. This CDR3 spans 13 amino acids. The CDR3 is CSVDPAKRDTQYF. Here the CDR3 DNA reads TGCAGCGTTGACCCAGCCAAACGGGATACGCAGTATTTT.

This clonotype was detected only a few times. This chain uses TRBV11-2 with TRBJ1-1; TRBD1 is a possible D gene (5 bases). Germline values: CDR1 SGHAT, CDR2 FQNNGV. This CDR3 comprises 15 residues. With 1 base removed from V and 7 bases from J, the gap between germline ends came to 16 bases. The CDR3 DNA reads as TGTGCCAGCAGCTTAGGAGGGACCAAGGTTGGTGAAGCTTTCTTT. Its protein product is CASSLGGTKVGEAFF.

The rearrangement links TRBV7-9 to TRBJ1-3; the D is unclear. Germline CDR1 reads SEHNR; CDR2 reads FQNEAQ (reference sequence). This CDR3 is 14 amino acids long. V dropped 0 bases and J dropped 0 bases, with 3 bases sitting between them. DNA of the CDR3: TGTGCCAGCAGCTTAGCCAACTCTGGAAACACCATATATTTT. Amino acid sequence: CASSLANSGNTIYF.

Regarding this clonotype: Being one base from a much bigger clone, this may be a read error. J is TRBJ2-5 and V is TRBV7-2; D gene ambiguous. In germline, CDR1 is SGHTA, CDR2 FQGNSA. This CDR3 has 13 amino acids. The CDR3 DNA follows: TGTGCCAGCAGCTGGTCAATTCAAGAGACCCAGTGCTTC. Translating gives CASSWSIQETQCF.

This clonotype appeared many times. This chain links TRBV11-2 with TRBJ2-6; D possibly corresponds to TRBD1 (6 bases). CDR1 and CDR2 (germline): SGHAT, FQNNGV. V lost 1 base and J 0 bases, leaving 10 bases between the germline ends. The CDR3 covers 17 residues. The CDR3 sequence is CASSLAPDSSGANVLTF. Written as DNA, the CDR3 is TGTGCCAGCAGCTTAGCCCCGGACAGCTCTGGGGCCAACGTCCTGACTTTC.

CDR3 sequence (DNA): TGTGCCAGCAGCTTGAAAAGCGGGAGGGCCGGGGAGCTGTTTTTT. Its protein product is CASSLKSGRAGELFF. The V gene is TRBV5-4, the J gene TRBJ2-2; 10 bases fit TRBD2. J was trimmed by 6 bases and V by 1 base; bases with no gene match: 3. Germline V gene sequence: CDR1 SGHNT, CDR2 YYREEE (reference sequence). The CDR3 consists of 15 residues.

CDR3 in DNA: TGTGCCAGCAGCACATCTAGCGGGAGGTCCTACGAGCAGTACTTC. Protein sequence: CASSTSSGRSYEQYF. The V gene is TRBV7-4, the J gene TRBJ2-7; 11 bases align to TRBD2. There are 15 residues in the CDR3. CDR1 SGHVT and CDR2 SQSDAQ come from the germline V gene. V lost 5 bases to trimming and J lost 1 base; unmatched junction nucleotides: 4.

The chain links TRBV12-3 or TRBV12-4 to TRBJ2-7; the D is unclear. This CDR3 has 13 amino acids. Deletions cut 2 bases from V and 0 bases from J, with 5 bases between. The CDR3 here is CASSLKSSYEQYF. CDR3 DNA sequence: TGTGCCAGCAGTTTAAAGAGCTCCTACGAGCAGTACTTC.

The chain is built from TRBV25-1 and TRBJ2-3; possibly TRBD1 or TRBD2 for D (6 bases each). This CDR3 has 12 amino acids. Deletions cut 6 bases from V and 7 bases from J, with 11 bases between. Germline V lookup: CDR1 MGHDK, CDR2 SYGVNS. The CDR3 region is CASRRGQNTQYF. The CDR3 DNA is TGTGCCAGCAGACGGGGGCAGAATACGCAGTATTTT.

This clonotype was seen only once. V is TRBV7-8 and J is TRBJ1-1; D gene uncertain. CDR1 and CDR2 from the germline V gene are SGHVS and FQNEAQ. This CDR3 region has 18 residues. V lost 2 bases and J lost 6, with 25 bases in between. The chain's CDR3 is CASSLFWPPRPKEAEAFF. The CDR3 DNA is TGTGCCAGCAGCTTATTTTGGCCTCCCCGGCCCAAGGAGGCTGAAGCTTTCTTT.

This rearrangement joins TRBV18 to TRBJ1-5; D is possibly TRBD1 (5 bases). Germline lookup yields CDR1 KGHSH and CDR2 LQKENI. The V and J ends lost 6 bases and 5 bases respectively, with 11 bases between them. CDR3 length: 13 residues. Written as DNA, the CDR3 is TGTGCCAGCTCCGCAGGGCCAGATCAGCCCCAGCATTTT. Translated: CASSAGPDQPQHF.

This clonotype was seen a single time. This rearrangement joins TRBV27 to TRBJ2-2; 7 bases fit TRBD2. The CDR3 extends over 13 amino acids. Looked up from germline, CDR1 is MNHEY and CDR2 is SMNVEV (reference sequence). The V segment lost 6 bases and the J segment 6 bases; nucleotides outside the gene matches: 4. The CDR3 region is CASSPLAAGELFF. CDR3 nucleotide sequence: TGTGCCAGCAGCCCGCTAGCGGCCGGGGAGCTGTTTTTT.

The chain joins TRBV27 to TRBJ1-5; possible D gene TRBD1, 5 bases. The CDR3 is made up of 16 amino acids. The V end was cut by 6 bases, the J end by 3 bases, with 18 bases between. Germline V lookup: CDR1 MNHEY, CDR2 SMNVEV (reference sequence). This chain's CDR3 is CASSQLGGRFNQPQHF. In nucleotides, the CDR3 is TGTGCCAGCAGCCAACTTGGGGGTCGCTTCAATCAGCCCCAGCATTTT.

To note about this clonotype: One end of the junction varies from germline; a read error may be responsible. The V call is TRBV6-8, the J call TRBJ2-1; TRBD2 aligns across 16 bases. There are 15 residues in the CDR3. Germline V lookup: CDR1 MNHGY, CDR2 SAAAGT. CDR3 residues: CASSGGTSGGVKQIF. CDR3 DNA: TGTGCCAGCAGCGGCGGGACTAGCGGGGGGGTTAAGCAGATCTTC.

The rearrangement links TRBV12-3 or TRBV12-4 to TRBJ2-1, with unresolved D. With 5 bases removed from V and 9 bases from J, the gap between germline ends came to 17 bases. The length of the CDR3 is 14 residues. The CDR3 spells CASSPFLGPFEQFF. CDR3 bases: TGTGCCAGCAGTCCCTTTTTAGGGCCCTTTGAGCAGTTCTTC.

In this sample, this clonotype turned up a few times. The rearrangement links TRBV2 to TRBJ1-4; D remains unclear. This CDR3 has 14 residues. The V gene's germline CDR1 is SNHLY and CDR2 FYNNEI. V gave up 7 bases and J gave up 3 bases, with 12 bases separating them. CDR3 bases: TGTGCCAGCATGTGGAGGGCAGCTAATGAAAAACTGTTTTTT. It codes for CASMWRAANEKLFF.

The J gene is TRBJ2-1, the V gene TRBV11-3; either TRBD1 or TRBD2 may supply D (5 bases each). Germline V gene data show CDR1 as SGHNT and CDR2 as YENEEA. V was trimmed by 0 bases and J by 8 bases, leaving 11 bases between them. This CDR3 is built from 14 residues. CDR3 sequence: CASSLDPGRHEQFF. The CDR3 region has the DNA TGTGCCAGCAGCTTAGATCCGGGGCGTCATGAGCAGTTCTTC.

This rearrangement joins TRBV12-3 or TRBV12-4 to TRBJ1-1; tentatively, D is TRBD1 (5 bases). V shed 5 bases and J shed 5 bases, with 15 bases lying between them. This CDR3 comprises 14 residues. CDR3 sequence reads: CASSKGGGWTEAFF. CDR3 DNA sequence: TGTGCCAGCAGTAAAGGTGGGGGGTGGACTGAAGCTTTCTTT.

This clonotype was observed a few times. The chain combines TRBV19 with TRBJ1-5; 7 nucleotides align to TRBD1. This CDR3 contains 14 residues. V dropped 7 bases and J dropped 2; count of bases not matched to a gene: 5. CDR1 and CDR2 from the germline V gene are LNHDA and SQIVND (reference sequence). The CDR3 spells CASTQQGGNQPQHF. The CDR3 region has the DNA TGTGCCAGTACCCAGCAGGGGGGCAATCAGCCCCAGCATTTT.

The genes are TRBV7-2 and TRBJ2-5, with 8 bases lining up with TRBD2. The germline V gene encodes CDR1 SGHTA and CDR2 FQGNSA. The V gene end was trimmed by 2 bases and the J gene end by 5 bases; junction bases not matched to a gene: 13. The CDR3 is made up of 17 amino acids. The CDR3 is CASSLFPAGLVAETQYF. As DNA, the CDR3 is TGTGCCAGCAGCTTATTCCCCGCGGGACTAGTTGCGGAGACCCAGTACTTC.

The CDR3 region has the DNA TGTGCCAGTGCGACCGGGGAAAGGAATGAGCAGTTCTTC. It encodes CASATGERNEQFF. The gene calls are TRBV19 and TRBJ2-1, with D perhaps TRBD2 (5 bases). This CDR3 is 13 amino acids long. In germline, CDR1 is LNHDA, CDR2 SQIVND (reference sequence). V lost 8 bases and J 7 bases, leaving 15 bases between the germline ends.

This clonotype was detected a few times. The chain links TRBV7-9 to TRBJ2-3; D is perhaps TRBD1 or TRBD2 (5 bases each). CDR1 SEHNR and CDR2 FQNEAQ come from the germline V gene (reference sequence). This CDR3 spans 15 amino acids. V was shortened by 5 bases and J by 5 bases, with 17 bases between the two germline ends. CDR3 sequence reads: CASSTPGRAVDTQYF. For the CDR3, the DNA is TGTGCCAGCAGCACACCGGGACGGGCGGTAGATACGCAGTATTTT.

This clonotype was detected only a few times. The chain links TRBV7-8 to TRBJ2-7, with TRBD1 identical over 11 bases. The germline V gene encodes CDR1 SGHVS and CDR2 FQNEAQ. The CDR3 has 16 amino acids. The J segment lost 5 bases and the V segment lost 3 bases, leaving 9 bases of the junction unmatched. As DNA, the CDR3 is TGTGCCAGCAGCTTGGGCCTGTGGGACAGGGGGAACGAGCAGTACTTC. It is translated as CASSLGLWDRGNEQYF.